A single sample is the source of the 19 T cell receptor beta chains below, sequenced in a study of T cell responses to AZD1222 COVID-19 vaccine. Clones were sequenced by immunoSEQ multiplex PCR, and TCRdb holds only the in-frame ones, with some missing. Counted here are around 120,000 clones, roughly 90% occurring once; the ten biggest clones make up approximately 8%. Sequenced here: peripheral blood, sampled 28 days after the second AZD1222 dose. These receptors were collected from an adult who received the AZD1222 COVID-19 vaccine.

The chain links TRBV18 to TRBJ2-5, with 11 bases aligning to TRBD1. The CDR3 is 17 residues long. The junction had 10 bases not matched to a gene; V was cut back by 3 bases and J by 4 bases. Looked up from germline, CDR1 is KGHSH and CDR2 is LQKENI. DNA of the CDR3: TGTGCCAGCTCACCCATACCCGCCGGGACAGGGGGAGAGACCCAGTACTTC. Translated, it gives CASSPIPAGTGGETQYF.

The J gene is TRBJ1-4, the V gene TRBV2; 7 bases match TRBD1. Trimming took 4 bases from V and 7 from J; bases not matched to a gene: 6. CDR3 length: 14 amino acids. Germline assignment: CDR1 SNHLY and CDR2 FYNNEI. The CDR3 region has the DNA TGTGCCAGCAGTGTTGTGTCAGGGGGTGAAAAACTGTTTTTT. Protein: CASSVVSGGEKLFF.

The chain couples TRBV19 to TRBJ2-1; 10 bases fit TRBD2. This CDR3 is built from 16 residues. The germline gives CDR1 LNHDA, CDR2 SQIVND (reference sequence). The junction had 9 bases not matched to a gene; V was cut back by 8 bases and J by 2 bases. DNA of the CDR3: TGTGCCAGTGAGTCCTTGACTAGCGGGCCCTACAATGAGCAGTTCTTC. Translation gives CASESLTSGPYNEQFF.

The genes are TRBV7-2 and TRBJ2-7; 10 bases line up with TRBD1. Looked up from germline, CDR1 is SGHTA and CDR2 is FQGNSA. Germline trimming cut 5 bases from V and 6 bases from J; bases unmatched to any gene: 7. This CDR3 has 14 residues. CDR3 loop: CASSPGTGAPEQYF. In nucleotides, the CDR3 is TGTGCCAGCAGCCCCGGGACAGGGGCCCCCGAGCAGTACTTC. The full variable domain, in which reference TRBV7-2 and TRBJ2-7 provide the parts outside the CDR3, is GAGVSQSPSNKVTEKGKDVELRCDPISGHTALYWYRQSLGQGLEFLIYFQGNSAPDKSGLPSDRFSAERTGGSVSTLTIQRTQQEDSAVYLCASSPGTGAPEQYFGPGTRLTVT.

The V and J genes are TRBV7-2 and TRBJ2-5; D is undetermined. This CDR3 is built from 12 residues. Looked up from germline, CDR1 is SGHTA and CDR2 is FQGNSA. Trimming stripped 5 bases from V and 4 bases from J, with 8 bases between. The CDR3 spells CASSRPGETQYF. The CDR3 DNA is TGTGCCAGCAGCCGCCCCGGAGAGACCCAGTACTTC.

This chain joins TRBV6-4 and TRBJ2-7, with D tentatively TRBD1 (6 bases). There are 12 residues in the CDR3. Trimming removed 6 bases from V and 7 bases from J, with 13 bases in between. Germline assignment: CDR1 MRHNA and CDR2 SNTAGT. CDR3 region: CASRGGPMEQYF. For the CDR3, the DNA is TGTGCCAGCAGAGGGGGACCTATGGAGCAGTACTTC.

The chain is built from TRBV7-9 and TRBJ1-4, with D perhaps TRBD1 (5 bases). In germline, CDR1 is SEHNR, CDR2 FQNEAQ (reference sequence). CDR3 size: 19 residues. The V end was cut by 3 bases, the J end by 0 bases, with 20 bases between. CDR3 loop: CASSFSYVGGVATNEKLFF. CDR3 coding DNA: TGTGCCAGCAGCTTCTCTTATGTTGGGGGAGTTGCAACTAATGAAAAACTGTTTTTT. The full variable domain, its missing parts supplied by reference TRBV7-9 and TRBJ1-4, is DTGVSQNPRHKITKRGQNVTFRCDPISEHNRLYWYRQTLGQGPEFLTYFQNEAQLEKSRLLSDRFSAERPKGSFSTLEIQRTEQGDSAMYLCASSFSYVGGVATNEKLFFGSGTQLSVL.

The CDR3 DNA reads TGTGCCATCAGTGAGATCCCGACCAACCGCGAGCAGTTCTTC. Translating it yields CAISEIPTNREQFF. This sequence joins TRBV10-3 and TRBJ2-1; D gene unclear. There are 14 residues in the CDR3. Germline V gives CDR1 ENHRY, CDR2 SYGVKD. The ends were cut back, 2 bases at V and 10 bases at J, with 15 bases in the middle.

This rearrangement joins TRBV5-1 to TRBJ2-2; 9 bases map to TRBD1. The CDR3 runs 15 residues. The ends lost 4 bases at V and 7 bases at J; junction bases unmatched: 8. Germline V gives CDR1 SGHRS, CDR2 YFSETQ. The CDR3 DNA reads TGCGCCAGCAGCCACGGGGACAGGGACGGCGGGGAGCTGTTTTTT. This translates into CASSHGDRDGGELFF.

CDR3 nucleotide sequence: TGTGCCAGCAGTGAGGTTCGGGCTTCTGGGGCCAACGTCCTGACTTTC. Its protein is CASSEVRASGANVLTF. The chain carries TRBV6-1 and TRBJ2-6; D is undetermined. Germline lookup yields CDR1 MNHNS and CDR2 SASEGT. V was shortened by 3 bases and J by 1 base, with 10 bases between the two germline ends. The CDR3 covers 16 residues.

The rearrangement uses TRBV3-1 (or the pseudogene TRBV3-2) and TRBJ1-6; 7 bases are shared with TRBD1. Germline V CDR1 and CDR2: LGHDT, YNNKEL (reference sequence). This CDR3 has 14 residues. With 4 bases clipped from V and 10 bases from J, the junction kept 7 bases outside the gene matches. The DNA for the CDR3 is TGTGCCAGCAGCCGAGACAGGGTGGGGTCACCCCTCCACTTT. Its protein product is CASSRDRVGSPLHF.

Only one count was recorded for this clone. The V gene is TRBV3-1 (or the pseudogene TRBV3-2), the J gene TRBJ1-5; 9 bases map to TRBD1. Germline V CDR1 and CDR2: LGHDT, YNNKEL (reference sequence). Losses at the gene ends were 5 bases for V and 5 bases for J; bases not matched to a gene: 4. The CDR3 consists of 14 residues. This chain's CDR3 is CASSDTGGDQPQHF. CDR3 coding DNA: TGTGCCAGCAGCGATACAGGGGGCGATCAGCCCCAGCATTTT.

The genes are TRBV3-1 (or the pseudogene TRBV3-2) and TRBJ1-3, with D perhaps TRBD1 (6 bases). Germline V gene data show CDR1 as LGHDT and CDR2 as YNNKEL (reference sequence). Between the trimmed V and J ends, which lost 4 bases and 0 bases, there was a span of 19 bases. There are 18 residues in the CDR3. The DNA of the CDR3 is TGTGCCAGCAGCCCACCGGCGGGGGGGCGAGACTCTGGAAACACCATATATTTT. As protein: CASSPPAGGRDSGNTIYF.

The genes are TRBV24-1 and TRBJ2-7; 13 positions agree with TRBD2. V lost 4 bases and J lost 5; bases outside the gene matches: 7. The CDR3 runs 16 residues. CDR1 and CDR2 (germline): KGHDR, SFDVKD. The CDR3 region is CATSDRTSGSFHEQYF. The CDR3 nucleotides are TGTGCCACCAGTGACCGGACTAGCGGGAGTTTCCACGAGCAGTACTTC.

The J gene is TRBJ1-2, the V gene TRBV25-1, with D perhaps TRBD1 (6 bases). This CDR3 is built from 16 residues. The germline CDR1 and CDR2 sequences are MGHDK and SYGVNS. V was cut by 1 base and J by 2 bases, with 14 bases left in between. The DNA for the CDR3 is TGTGCCAGCAGTGAATCTAGGGGACAAAAAAACTATGGCTACACCTTC. Its translation is CASSESRGQKNYGYTF.

The V gene is TRBV3-1 (or the pseudogene TRBV3-2), the J gene TRBJ2-1, with D hard to call. The CDR3 consists of 14 residues. CDR1 is LGHDT, CDR2 YNNKEL, per germline (reference sequence). Between the trimmed V and J ends, which lost 1 base and 7 bases, there was a span of 11 bases. CDR3 loop: CASSQARSPNEQFF. CDR3 DNA sequence: TGTGCCAGCAGCCAAGCTAGGTCGCCTAATGAGCAGTTCTTC.

The chain combines TRBV11-2 with TRBJ1-3, with TRBD1 identical over 7 bases. J lost 0 bases, V lost 3 bases, and 5 bases had no gene match. CDR1 SGHAT and CDR2 FQNNGV come from the germline V gene. This CDR3 contains 16 residues. The CDR3 loop is CASSFGTAASGNTIYF. CDR3 DNA sequence: TGTGCCAGCAGCTTTGGGACAGCCGCCTCTGGAAACACCATATATTTT.

J is TRBJ2-7 and V is TRBV3-1 (or the pseudogene TRBV3-2); no reliable D call. CDR3 length equals 13 residues. Between the trimmed V and J ends, which lost 0 bases and 4 bases, there was a span of 7 bases. CDR1 and CDR2 (germline): LGHDT, YNNKEL (reference sequence). The CDR3 DNA sequence: TGTGCCAGCAGCCAAGATAAGGGATACGAGCAGTACTTC. It yields the protein CASSQDKGYEQYF.

The chain couples TRBV20-1 to TRBJ1-2; D call uncertain. The CDR3 runs to 11 residues. CDR1 DFQATT and CDR2 SNEGSKA come from the germline V gene (reference sequence). Between the trimmed V and J ends, which lost 0 bases and 8 bases, there was a span of 7 bases. The CDR3 coding sequence is TGCAGTGCTAGAGATGGGGTGGGCTACACCTTC. Amino acid sequence: CSARDGVGYTF.